This T cell receptor beta chain derives from a study of identical twins. MiXCR was run by TCRdb on the 5' RACE reads, yielding one entry per CDR3 protein. The sample lists some 270,000 distinct CDR3 sequences; roughly 8% were seen once. Trimming left V 1 base short and J 1 base short, with 14 bases between. Germline loops: CDR1 SGHTA, CDR2 FQGNSA. The CDR3 spans 17 residues. These same records also appear under a second study, on yellow fever vaccine responses in identical twins.

This chain joins TRBV7-2 and TRBJ1-5; tentatively, D is TRBD1 (6 bases). The sequence was obtained from a woman younger than 30 in good health. Material: CD8+ T cells sorted from blood. The CDR3 loop is CASSLGYGGASNQPQHF. The CDR3 bases are TGTGCCAGCAGCTTAGGCTATGGGGGGGCGAGCAATCAGCCCCAGCATTTT.